This TCR beta chain emerged from a study of cytomegalovirus exposure and HLA in healthy donors. Study-level results: The authors confirmed in vitro that three CMV-associated chains were specific for CMV antigens. In a later analysis, at a false discovery rate of 0.05, 16,951 TCR beta sequences were associated with HLA alleles. DRB1 showed the most TCR associations and HLA-C the fewest in a later analysis, as rates varied by HLA locus. The authors later found HLA-associated TCR beta chains more clonally expanded than equally common others.

Germline CDR1 is SNHLY and CDR2 is FYNNEI. The V end lost 6 bases, the J end lost 4 bases, and 12 bases lay between the germline ends. The CDR3 covers 13 residues. This PCR relied on a set of 60 Vbeta primers and 13 Jbeta primers. Generated by immunoSEQ multiplex PCR, the TCRdb table keeps only in-frame clones and is missing some. The table has about 130,000 clones, 84% seen once; the top ten hold 2.5% to 3%. As concerns this clone: What it binds is unknown.

This TCR came from a young woman in good health and CMV-seropositive. The chain carries TRBV2 and TRBJ1-1; a weak D match, TRBD1 (5 bases). The sample was PBMCs. The CDR3 here is CASSTDRVTEAFF. In DNA form, the CDR3 reads TGTGCCAGCAGCACAGACAGAGTCACTGAAGCTTTCTTT.